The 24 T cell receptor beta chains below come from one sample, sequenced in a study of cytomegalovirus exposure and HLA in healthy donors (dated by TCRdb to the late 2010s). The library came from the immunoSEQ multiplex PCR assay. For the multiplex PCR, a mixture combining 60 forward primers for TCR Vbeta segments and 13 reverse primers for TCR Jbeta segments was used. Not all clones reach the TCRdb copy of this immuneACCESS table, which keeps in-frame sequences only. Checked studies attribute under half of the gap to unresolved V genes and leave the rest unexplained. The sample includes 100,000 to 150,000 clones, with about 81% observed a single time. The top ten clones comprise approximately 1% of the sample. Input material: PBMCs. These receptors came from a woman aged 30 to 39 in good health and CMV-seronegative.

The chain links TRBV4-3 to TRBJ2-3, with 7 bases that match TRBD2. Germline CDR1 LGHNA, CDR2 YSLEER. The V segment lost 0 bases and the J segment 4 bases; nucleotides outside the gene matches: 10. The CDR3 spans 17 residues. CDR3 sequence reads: CASSQDAAGVFSDTQYF. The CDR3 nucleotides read TGCGCCAGCAGCCAAGATGCGGCGGGAGTTTTCTCAGATACGCAGTATTTT.

The CDR3 DNA follows: TGTGCCAGCAGCCCCCTGGACAGGATCTCCTACGAGCAGTACTTC. Amino acids: CASSPLDRISYEQYF. The chain links TRBV11-2 to TRBJ2-7, with TRBD1 identical over 7 bases. CDR1 and CDR2 from the germline V gene are SGHAT and FQNNGV. The CDR3 is 15 amino acids. V was pared by 5 bases and J by 0 bases, with 7 bases of the junction left unmatched.

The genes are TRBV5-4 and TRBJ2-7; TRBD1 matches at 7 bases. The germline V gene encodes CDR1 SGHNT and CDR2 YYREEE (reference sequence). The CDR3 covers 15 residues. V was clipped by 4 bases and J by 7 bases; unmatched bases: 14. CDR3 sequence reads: CASSHILQGPGEQYF. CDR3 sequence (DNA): TGTGCCAGCAGCCACATATTACAGGGGCCGGGGGAGCAGTACTTC.

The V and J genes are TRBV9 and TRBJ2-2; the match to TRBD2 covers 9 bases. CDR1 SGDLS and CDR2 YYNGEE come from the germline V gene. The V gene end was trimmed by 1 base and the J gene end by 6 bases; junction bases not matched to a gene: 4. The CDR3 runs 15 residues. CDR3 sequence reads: CASSVRAGGPGELFF. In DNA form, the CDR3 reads TGTGCCAGCAGCGTAAGGGCGGGGGGGCCCGGGGAGCTGTTTTTT. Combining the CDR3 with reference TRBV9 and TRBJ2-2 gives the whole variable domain DSGVTQTPKHLITATGQRVTLRCSPRSGDLSVYWYQQSLDQGLQFLIQYYNGEERAKGNILERFSAQQFPDLHSELNLSSLELGDSALYFCASSVRAGGPGELFFGEGSRLTVL.

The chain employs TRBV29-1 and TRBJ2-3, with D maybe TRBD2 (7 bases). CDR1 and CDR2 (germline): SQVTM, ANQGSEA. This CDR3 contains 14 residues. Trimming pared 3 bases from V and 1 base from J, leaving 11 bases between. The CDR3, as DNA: TGCAGCGTTGATGGGGGGGCGGGCACAGATACGCAGTATTTT. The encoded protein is CSVDGGAGTDTQYF.

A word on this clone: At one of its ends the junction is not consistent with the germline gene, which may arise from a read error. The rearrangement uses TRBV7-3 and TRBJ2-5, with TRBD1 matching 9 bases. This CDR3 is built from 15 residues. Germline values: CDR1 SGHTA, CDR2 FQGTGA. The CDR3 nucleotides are TGTTCCAGCAGCCCCGGGACAGGGATACAAGAGACCCAGTACTTC. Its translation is CSSSPGTGIQETQYF.

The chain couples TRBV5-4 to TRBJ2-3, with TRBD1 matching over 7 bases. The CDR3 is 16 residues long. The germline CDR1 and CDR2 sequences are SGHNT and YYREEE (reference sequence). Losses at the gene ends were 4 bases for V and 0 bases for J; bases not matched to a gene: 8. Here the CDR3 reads CASSLLGQRSTDTQYF. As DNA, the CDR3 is TGTGCCAGCAGCCTCCTGGGACAGCGTAGCACAGATACGCAGTATTTT.

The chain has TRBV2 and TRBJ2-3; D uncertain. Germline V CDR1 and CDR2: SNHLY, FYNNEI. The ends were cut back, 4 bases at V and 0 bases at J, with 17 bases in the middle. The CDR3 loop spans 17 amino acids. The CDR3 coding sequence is TGTGCCAGCAGTGCGCCCAAACTTGTGCCGAGCACAGATACGCAGTATTTT. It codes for CASSAPKLVPSTDTQYF.

For the CDR3, the DNA is TGTGCCAGCAGTGTCGGACAGCGAGCTTTCTTT. This translates into CASSVGQRAFF. The rearrangement joins TRBV28 to TRBJ1-1, with a possible D match to TRBD1 (6 bases). V was clipped by 5 bases and J by 10 bases, with 11 bases between them. The CDR3 length is 11 residues. Germline V gene sequence: CDR1 MDHEN, CDR2 SYDVKM.

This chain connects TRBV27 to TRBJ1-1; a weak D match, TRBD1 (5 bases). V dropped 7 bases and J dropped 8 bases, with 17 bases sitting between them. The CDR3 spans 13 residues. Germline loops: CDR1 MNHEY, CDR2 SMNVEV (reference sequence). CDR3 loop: CASKKGQGSEAFF. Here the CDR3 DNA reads TGTGCCAGCAAGAAGGGGCAGGGCTCCGAAGCTTTCTTT.

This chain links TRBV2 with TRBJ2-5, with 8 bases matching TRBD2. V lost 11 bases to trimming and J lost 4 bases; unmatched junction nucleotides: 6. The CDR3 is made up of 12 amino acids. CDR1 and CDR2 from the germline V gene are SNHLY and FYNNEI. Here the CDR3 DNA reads TGTGCCGGGAAGCGGGAGCGAGAGACCCAGTACTTC. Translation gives CAGKRERETQYF.

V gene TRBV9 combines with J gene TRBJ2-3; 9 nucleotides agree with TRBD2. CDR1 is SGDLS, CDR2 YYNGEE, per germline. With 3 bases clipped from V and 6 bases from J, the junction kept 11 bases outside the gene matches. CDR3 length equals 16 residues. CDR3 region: CASSALPGLASDTQYF. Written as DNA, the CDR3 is TGTGCCAGCAGCGCCTTACCGGGACTAGCTTCCGATACGCAGTATTTT.

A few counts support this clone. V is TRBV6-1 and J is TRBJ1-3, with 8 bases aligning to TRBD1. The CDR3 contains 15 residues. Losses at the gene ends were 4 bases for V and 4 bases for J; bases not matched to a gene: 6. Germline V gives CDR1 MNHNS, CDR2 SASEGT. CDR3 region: CASSVPQGEGNTIYF. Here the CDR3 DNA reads TGTGCCAGCAGTGTCCCACAGGGGGAAGGAAACACCATATATTTT.

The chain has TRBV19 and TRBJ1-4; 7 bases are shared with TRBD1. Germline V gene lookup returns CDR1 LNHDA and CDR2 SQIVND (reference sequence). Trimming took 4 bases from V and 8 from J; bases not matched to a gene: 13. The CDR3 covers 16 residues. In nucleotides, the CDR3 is TGTGCCAGTAGTAATCCACGGACAGGTTGGGGGGAAAAACTGTTTTTT. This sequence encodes CASSNPRTGWGEKLFF.

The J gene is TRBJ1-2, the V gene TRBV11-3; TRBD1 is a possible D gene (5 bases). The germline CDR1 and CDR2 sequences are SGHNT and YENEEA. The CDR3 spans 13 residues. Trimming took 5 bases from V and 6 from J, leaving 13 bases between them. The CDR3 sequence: CASSLRQGDGYTF. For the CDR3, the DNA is TGTGCCAGCAGCCTAAGGCAGGGCGATGGCTACACCTTC.

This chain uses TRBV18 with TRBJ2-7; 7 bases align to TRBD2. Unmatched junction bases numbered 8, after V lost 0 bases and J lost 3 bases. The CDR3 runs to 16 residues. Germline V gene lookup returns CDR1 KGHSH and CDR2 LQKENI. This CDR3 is CASSPPAGGSSYEQYF. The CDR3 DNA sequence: TGTGCCAGCTCACCACCCGCAGGCGGGAGTAGCTACGAGCAGTACTTC.

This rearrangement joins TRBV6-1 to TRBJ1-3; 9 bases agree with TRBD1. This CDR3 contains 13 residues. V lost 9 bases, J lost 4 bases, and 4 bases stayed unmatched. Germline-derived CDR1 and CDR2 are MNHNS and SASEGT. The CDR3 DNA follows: TGTGCCAGAATACAGGGGGCGGGAAACACCATATATTTT. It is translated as CARIQGAGNTIYF.

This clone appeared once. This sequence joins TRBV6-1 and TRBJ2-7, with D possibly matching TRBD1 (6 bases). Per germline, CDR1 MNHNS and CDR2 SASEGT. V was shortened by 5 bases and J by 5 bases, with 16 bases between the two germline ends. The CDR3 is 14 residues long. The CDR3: CASSRRGFGDEQYF. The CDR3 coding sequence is TGTGCCAGCAGTCGAAGGGGGTTTGGAGACGAGCAGTACTTC.

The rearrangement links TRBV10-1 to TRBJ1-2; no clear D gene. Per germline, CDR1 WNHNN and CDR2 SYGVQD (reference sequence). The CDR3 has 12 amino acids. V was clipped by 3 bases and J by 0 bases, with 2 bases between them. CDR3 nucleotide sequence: TGCGCCAGCAGTGACACTAACTATGGCTACACCTTC. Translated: CASSDTNYGYTF.

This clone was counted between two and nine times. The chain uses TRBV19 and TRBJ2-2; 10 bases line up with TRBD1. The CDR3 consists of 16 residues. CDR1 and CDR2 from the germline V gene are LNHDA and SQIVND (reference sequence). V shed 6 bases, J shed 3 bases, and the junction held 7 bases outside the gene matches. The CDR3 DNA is TGTGCCAGTAGAGGCCAGGACAGGGGGGACACCGGGGAGCTGTTTTTT. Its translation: CASRGQDRGDTGELFF.

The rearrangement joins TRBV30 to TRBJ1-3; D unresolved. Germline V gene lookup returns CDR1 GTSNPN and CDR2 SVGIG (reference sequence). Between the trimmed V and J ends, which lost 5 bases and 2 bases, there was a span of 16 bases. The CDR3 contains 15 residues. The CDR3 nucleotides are TGTGCCTGGCGGCGGAAGGCTACAACTGGAAACACCATATATTTT. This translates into CAWRRKATTGNTIYF.

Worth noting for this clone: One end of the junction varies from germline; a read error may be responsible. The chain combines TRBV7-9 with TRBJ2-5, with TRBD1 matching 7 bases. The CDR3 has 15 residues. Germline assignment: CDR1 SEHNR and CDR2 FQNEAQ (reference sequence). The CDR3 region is CSSSRQGGNWETQYF. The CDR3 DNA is TGTTCCAGCAGCCGACAGGGCGGTAATTGGGAGACCCAGTACTTC.

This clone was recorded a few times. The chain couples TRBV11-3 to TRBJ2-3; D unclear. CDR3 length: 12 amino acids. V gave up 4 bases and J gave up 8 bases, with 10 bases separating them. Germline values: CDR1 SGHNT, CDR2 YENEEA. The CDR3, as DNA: TGTGCCAGCAGCTCCCCCTCCAGTACGCAGTATTTT. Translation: CASSSPSSTQYF.

This chain's CDR3 is CASSLAVRDTGNTIYF. The CDR3 DNA is TGTGCCAGCAGCTTAGCGGTCAGGGATACTGGAAACACCATATATTTT. The V call is TRBV7-9, the J call TRBJ1-3, with D perhaps TRBD1 (5 bases). Germline V lookup: CDR1 SEHNR, CDR2 FQNEAQ (reference sequence). V shed 0 bases and J shed 2 bases, with 11 bases lying between them. This CDR3 spans 16 amino acids.